Described below is a single T cell receptor (beta chain) sequence and its context. The CDR3 consists of 17 residues. Between the trimmed V and J ends, which lost 1 base and 1 base, there was a span of 15 bases. Germline values: CDR1 MGHRA, CDR2 YSYEKL. TCRdb keeps only in-frame clones here, not all; method: immunoSEQ multiplex PCR. The table lists tens of thousands of clones, about nine tenths of them singletons. The data were obtained in a study of lymphopenia after photon versus proton radiotherapy. The sequences come from peripheral blood, collected from a patient treated with proton-based radiotherapy. The V gene is TRBV4-1, the J gene TRBJ2-3; D is unclear. This TCR was recovered from a man older than 75 with esophageal cancer. This chain's CDR3 is CASSQVVDPVGTDTQYF. In nucleotides, the CDR3 is TGCGCCAGCAGCCAAGTGGTGGATCCGGTGGGCACAGATACGCAGTATTTT.